The 14 T cell receptor beta chains presented below share a single source sample, sequenced in a study of T cells in Graves' hyperthyroidism and ophthalmopathy. Amplification of TCR beta CDR3 regions used RNA as the template. Researchers ran a first-round RT-PCR on the TCR CDR3 using the HTBI primer set. TCRdb used MiXCR to reprocess the multiplex PCR reads, holding one entry per CDR3 protein. The sample has under 400,000 distinct CDR3 sequences, over 15% seen once; the top ten hold around 15%. The source material was blood. The receptors derive from a woman aged 40 to 50 with Graves' ophthalmopathy.

This clonotype was picked up many times. The chain couples TRBV12-3 or TRBV12-4 to TRBJ1-3; D is undetermined. This CDR3 comprises 10 residues. Deletions cut 8 bases from V and 7 bases from J, with 6 bases between. The DNA for the CDR3 is TGTGCCAGCTACGAGAACACCATATATTTT. Its translation is CASYENTIYF.

In this sample, this clonotype turned up many times. The chain is built from TRBV24-1 and TRBJ1-5; 7 positions match TRBD1. This CDR3 spans 15 amino acids. Germline V lookup: CDR1 KGHDR, CDR2 SFDVKD. The V and J ends lost 3 bases and 11 bases, in that order; junction bases with no gene match: 12. CDR3 sequence: CATSDRQGGRLAQHF. DNA for the CDR3: TGTGCCACCAGTGATAGACAGGGAGGGCGTCTGGCCCAGCATTTT.

This clonotype was detected many times. CDR3 region: CAISAGRYNSPLHF. The CDR3, as DNA: TGTGCCATCAGTGCCGGACGGTATAATTCACCCCTCCACTTT. The chain is built from TRBV10-3 and TRBJ1-6; D uncertain. Germline values: CDR1 ENHRY, CDR2 SYGVKD. V lost 4 bases and J lost 4, with 8 bases in between. CDR3 length: 14 residues.

This clonotype was counted ten times or more. This rearrangement joins TRBV28 to TRBJ2-7; D possibly corresponds to TRBD1 (6 bases). The CDR3 covers 15 residues. The germline V and J ends were trimmed by 10 bases and 2 bases, with 21 bases remaining between them. Looked up from germline, CDR1 is MDHEN and CDR2 is SYDVKM. The CDR3 region is CATMGHLRHPYEQYF. For the CDR3, the DNA is TGTGCCACCATGGGACACCTGAGACATCCCTACGAGCAGTACTTC.

This clonotype was counted at least ten times. The genes are TRBV12-3 or TRBV12-4 and TRBJ2-2; 7 nucleotides agree with TRBD1. V gave up 6 bases and J gave up 8 bases; unmatched junction bases: 15. This CDR3 is 16 amino acids long. The CDR3 DNA sequence: TGTGCCAGCAGCCTAGGCAGGGGGACCTCGAGAGGGGAGCTGTTTTTT. Encoded protein: CASSLGRGTSRGELFF.

This clonotype has a count of ten or more. This chain uses TRBV6-5 with TRBJ1-1; D is unclear. The CDR3 loop spans 14 amino acids. V was trimmed by 2 bases and J by 7 bases, leaving 14 bases between them. Germline V gene lookup returns CDR1 MNHEY and CDR2 SVGAGI. For the CDR3, the DNA is TGTGCCAGCAGTTACGTGGGGTCGCGAAATGAAGCTTTCTTT. Amino acid sequence: CASSYVGSRNEAFF.

In its sample, this clonotype was seen many times. V gene TRBV6-2 or TRBV6-3 combines with J gene TRBJ2-7, with D perhaps being TRBD1 or TRBD2 (5 bases each). Trimming took off 2 bases at V and 7 bases at J, with 18 bases between the two ends. The CDR3 has 15 amino acids. In germline, CDR1 is MNHEY, CDR2 SVGEGT. The CDR3 coding sequence is TGTGCCAGCAGTTACAGCCGGGCCTATGGGGGAGAGCAGTACTTC. The encoded protein is CASSYSRAYGGEQYF.

The sample holds many counts of this clonotype. This sequence joins TRBV6-5 and TRBJ2-2, with 8 bases fitting TRBD2. Germline-derived CDR1 and CDR2 are MNHEY and SVGAGI. The V and J ends lost 6 bases and 1 base, in that order; junction bases with no gene match: 7. The CDR3 is 16 residues long. CDR3 in amino acids: CASSSSGLENTGELFF. The CDR3, as DNA: TGTGCCAGCAGCTCCTCGGGACTAGAGAACACCGGGGAGCTGTTTTTT.

The rearrangement links TRBV7-6 to TRBJ2-7, with TRBD1 matching 10 bases. This CDR3 has 13 residues. Trimming took 1 base from V and 12 from J; bases not matched to a gene: 6. Looked up from germline, CDR1 is SGHVS and CDR2 is FNYEAQ. CDR3 in DNA: TGTGCCAGCAGCTTAGGGACAGGGGGAGCAGCGTACTTC. Its protein product is CASSLGTGGAAYF.

This clonotype was seen repeatedly, ten times or more. The chain combines TRBV4-3 with TRBJ2-5; D is uncertain. The CDR3 is made up of 15 amino acids. V was shortened by 0 bases and J by 1 base, with 9 bases between the two germline ends. Germline loops: CDR1 LGHNA, CDR2 YSLEER. For the CDR3, the DNA is TGCGCCAGCAGCCAAGATCGCACCTTCCAAGAGACCCAGTACTTC. Residues: CASSQDRTFQETQYF.

This clonotype was detected many times. This rearrangement joins TRBV20-1 to TRBJ2-7, with TRBD1 matching 9 bases. V lost 6 bases and J lost 5; bases outside the gene matches: 11. The germline gives CDR1 DFQATT, CDR2 SNEGSKA (reference sequence). The CDR3 is made up of 14 amino acids. CDR3 protein: CSAPPGTGIDEQYF. The CDR3 DNA is TGCAGTGCACCCCCCGGGACAGGGATCGACGAGCAGTACTTC.

This clonotype has ten or more counts. The genes are TRBV10-1 and TRBJ2-7, with D uncertain. The V and J ends lost 1 base and 6 bases respectively, with 10 bases between them. Per the germline V gene, CDR1 is WNHNN and CDR2 is SYGVQD (reference sequence). CDR3 length: 13 amino acids. The CDR3 DNA is TGCGCCAGCAGTGAGTTAGATAATAGCGAGCAGTACTTC. Protein product: CASSELDNSEQYF.

This clonotype was seen at least ten times. The genes are TRBV11-3 and TRBJ2-5, with D uncertain. Trimming stripped 1 base from V and 5 bases from J, with 14 bases between. The CDR3 contains 15 residues. Germline V gene lookup returns CDR1 SGHNT and CDR2 YENEEA. The CDR3 DNA reads TGTGCCAGCAGCTTAGGACCGGCCCCTATGGAGACCCAGTACTTC. Protein sequence: CASSLGPAPMETQYF.

This clonotype was counted many times. The chain is built from TRBV30 and TRBJ1-1; D remains ambiguous. This CDR3 has 12 residues. Trimming cost V 2 bases and J 5 bases, with 9 bases left between them. In germline, CDR1 is GTSNPN, CDR2 SVGIG (reference sequence). CDR3 amino acids: CAWSYSETEAFF. In nucleotides, the CDR3 is TGTGCCTGGAGTTACTCAGAAACTGAAGCTTTCTTT.